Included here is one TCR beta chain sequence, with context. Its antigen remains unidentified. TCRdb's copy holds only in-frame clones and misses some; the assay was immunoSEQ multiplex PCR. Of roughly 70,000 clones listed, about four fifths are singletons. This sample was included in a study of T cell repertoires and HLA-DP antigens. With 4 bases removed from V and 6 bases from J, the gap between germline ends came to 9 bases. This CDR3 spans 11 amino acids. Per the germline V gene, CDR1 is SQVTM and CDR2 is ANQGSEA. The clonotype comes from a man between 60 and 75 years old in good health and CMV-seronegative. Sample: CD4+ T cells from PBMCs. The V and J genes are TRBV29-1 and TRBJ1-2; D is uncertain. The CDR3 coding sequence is TGCAGCGTTGGGTCCACTCATGGCTACACCTTC. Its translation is CSVGSTHGYTF.